This T cell receptor (beta chain) was sequenced during a study of T cells in Graves' hyperthyroidism and ophthalmopathy. Study-level background: Initial diagnosis, before any treatment, was when peripheral blood was collected.

Germline values: CDR1 MDHEN, CDR2 SYDVKM. There are 18 residues in the CDR3. V was clipped by 5 bases and J by 1 base; unmatched bases: 12. Ten or more counts support this clonotype. There were TCR beta CDR3 regions amplified from RNA transcripts. During a first-round RT-PCR of the TCR CDR3, the HTBI primer set was used. TCRdb recomputed calls from the multiplex PCR reads with MiXCR, one row per CDR3 protein. The table has approximately 400,000 distinct CDR3 sequences, approximately 15% seen once. The clonotype was recovered from a woman aged 25 to 39 with Graves' hyperthyroidism. Specimen: blood. J is TRBJ2-5 and V is TRBV28; the match to TRBD2 covers 11 bases. The CDR3 bases are TGTGCCAGCAGTCGACAGATGGGACTAGCGGAAATCCAAGAGACCCAGTACTTC. Encoded protein: CASSRQMGLAEIQETQYF.